Following are 27 T cell receptor beta chains from one sample sequenced in a study of molecular identifiers for immune sequencing clone quantification. TCRdb ran MiXCR on the PCR reads and lists one entry per CDR3 protein. Found here are some 100,000 distinct CDR3 sequences, 15% to 20% of them singletons; the top ten hold 0.75% to 0.95%. The sample was naive CD8+ T cells from blood, with Jurkat cell RNA spiked in. The subset: FACS-sorted CD8+CD4-CCR7+CD45RA+ naive T cells. These receptors came from a human donor in good health. Some libraries in this study had Jurkat cell RNA spiked in.

At least ten counts were recorded for this clonotype. The chain combines TRBV4-1 with TRBJ2-1; 10 bases match TRBD1. V gave up 0 bases and J gave up 0 bases; unmatched junction bases: 2. Germline V gene sequence: CDR1 MGHRA, CDR2 YSYEKL. The CDR3 has 17 amino acids. CDR3 in DNA: TGCGCCAGCAGCCAAGACGGACAGGGGGGCTCCTACAATGAGCAGTTCTTC. It translates to CASSQDGQGGSYNEQFF.

This clonotype came up once. This may be a read error: a much more frequent sequence differs by one nucleotide. This chain links TRBV10-2 with TRBJ2-3; no reliable D call. Germline-derived CDR1 and CDR2 are WSHSY and SAAADI. V was shortened by 4 bases and J by 2 bases, with 7 bases between the two germline ends. This CDR3 region has 13 residues. The CDR3 loop is CASSAGVTDTQYF. The CDR3 DNA follows: TGCGCCAGCAGTGCTGGGGTCACAGATACGCAGTATTTT.

This clonotype showed up many times. The chain is built from TRBV4-1 and TRBJ1-5; 9 nucleotides align to TRBD1. The V gene's germline CDR1 is MGHRA and CDR2 YSYEKL. V shed 4 bases and J 4 bases; nucleotides not matched to a gene: 5. There are 15 residues in the CDR3. This CDR3 reads CASSLSDRGNQPQHF. CDR3 nucleotide sequence: TGCGCCAGCAGCCTATCGGACAGGGGAAATCAGCCCCAGCATTTT.

This clonotype was counted at least ten times. The V and J genes are TRBV24-1 and TRBJ2-3; D call uncertain. Per germline, CDR1 KGHDR and CDR2 SFDVKD. Trimming shortened V by 5 bases and J by 4 bases, and 12 bases separated the two germline ends. This CDR3 is 14 amino acids long. CDR3 DNA sequence: TGTGCCACCAGTGGAGAGTCCTCCCCAGATACGCAGTATTTT. It codes for CATSGESSPDTQYF.

Many counts were recorded for this clonotype. This chain uses TRBV12-3 or TRBV12-4 with TRBJ2-6; D is undetermined. The V end was cut by 8 bases, the J end by 1 base, with 6 bases between. The CDR3 spans 13 residues. The CDR3 DNA sequence: TGTGCCAGCTGCCTGTCTGGGGCCAACGTCCTGACTTTC. Protein product: CASCLSGANVLTF.

As regards this clonotype: This CDR3 fails to terminate in the conserved phenylalanine or tryptophan, so it likely reflects a read error. J is TRBJ2-2 and V is TRBV7-6, with TRBD1 matching 7 bases. CDR1 and CDR2 (germline): SGHVS, FNYEAQ. The CDR3 is made up of 16 amino acids. Unmatched junction bases numbered 4, after V lost 2 bases and J lost 1 base. CDR3 amino acids: CASSLYTGENTGELFL. CDR3 bases: TGTGCCAGCAGCTTATACACAGGGGAGAACACCGGGGAGCTGTTTCTT.

This clonotype was counted many times. The genes are TRBV10-3 and TRBJ1-6; D is perhaps TRBD1 (5 bases). V was shortened by 0 bases and J by 7 bases, with 13 bases between the two germline ends. Germline-derived CDR1 and CDR2 are ENHRY and SYGVKD. The CDR3 loop spans 16 amino acids. CDR3 loop: CAISESMVGDNSPLHF. The CDR3 DNA is TGTGCCATCAGTGAGTCGATGGTAGGGGACAATTCACCCCTCCACTTT.

This clonotype has at least ten counts. The gene calls are TRBV5-1 and TRBJ1-1; tentatively, D is TRBD1 (6 bases). Germline-derived CDR1 and CDR2 are SGHRS and YFSETQ. The CDR3 has 16 amino acids. The V gene lost 0 bases and the J gene lost 5 bases, with 17 bases spanning the gap. The CDR3 sequence is CASSLDYLRGRTEAFF. CDR3 nucleotide sequence: TGCGCCAGCAGCTTGGATTACCTCAGGGGAAGGACTGAAGCTTTCTTT.

This clonotype was seen ten or more times. The chain joins TRBV19 to TRBJ1-5; D gene uncertain. Germline CDR1 is LNHDA and CDR2 is SQIVND (reference sequence). The CDR3 consists of 13 residues. The V end lost 3 bases, the J end lost 8 bases, and 11 bases lay between the germline ends. CDR3 nucleotides: TGTGCCAGTAGTATTCCCGGGCTAGAGCCCCAGCATTTT. Translation: CASSIPGLEPQHF.

This clonotype was picked up many times. The chain is built from TRBV7-9 and TRBJ2-3; 9 bases match TRBD2. The CDR3 consists of 16 residues. Losses at the gene ends were 4 bases for V and 4 bases for J; bases not matched to a gene: 9. Germline CDR1 and CDR2: SEHNR and FQNEAQ (reference sequence). The CDR3 DNA follows: TGTGCCAGCAGCTCCGAGCGGGAGGAAATGTCAGATACGCAGTATTTT. As protein: CASSSEREEMSDTQYF.

Comments on this clonotype: Given a much more abundant clone one base away, this may be a read error. No DNA is shown, since the ends of the CDR3 on it are uncertain; the CDR3 is the one TCRdb lists. The CDR3 here is CAWGSGNEQLF. V usage is TRBV30 and J usage is TRBJ2-1; the table's TRBD2 call for D was not verified on the DNA. The CDR3 length is 11 residues, termini included. Germline CDR1 and CDR2: GTSNPN and SVGIG (reference sequence).

This clonotype was seen ten or more times. The V and J genes are TRBV7-9 and TRBJ2-5; 8 nucleotides align to TRBD1. The length of the CDR3 is 15 residues. Germline loops: CDR1 SEHNR, CDR2 FQNEAQ (reference sequence). The V gene end was trimmed by 1 base and the J gene end by 2 bases; junction bases not matched to a gene: 3. CDR3 in amino acids: CASSLGTGWQETQYF. The CDR3 nucleotides read TGTGCCAGCAGCTTAGGGACAGGGTGGCAAGAGACCCAGTACTTC. Complete variable domain (other parts from reference TRBV7-9 and TRBJ2-5): DTGVSQNPRHKITKRGQNVTFRCDPISEHNRLYWYRQTLGQGPEFLTYFQNEAQLEKSRLLSDRFSAERPKGSFSTLEIQRTEQGDSAMYLCASSLGTGWQETQYFGPGTRLLVL.

The table lists this clonotype with many counts. The V call is TRBV7-2, the J call TRBJ2-5, with 11 bases fitting TRBD1. V was pared by 5 bases and J by 5 bases, with 13 bases of the junction left unmatched. The CDR3 loop spans 17 amino acids. Germline assignment: CDR1 SGHTA and CDR2 FQGNSA. This CDR3 is CASSTRTGGLGGETQYF. The DNA for the CDR3 is TGTGCCAGCAGCACGCGGACAGGGGGCTTAGGTGGGGAGACCCAGTACTTC.

In the case of this clonotype: The junction does not match germline at one end; this may be a read error. V gene TRBV5-1 combines with J gene TRBJ2-1; 9 nucleotides agree with TRBD1. The CDR3 covers 13 residues. The V gene's germline CDR1 is SGHRS and CDR2 YFSETQ. The CDR3 region has the DNA TGCGCCAGCAGCATGACAGGGGGGAATGAGCAGCTCTTC. It yields the protein CASSMTGGNEQLF.

This clonotype was seen repeatedly, ten times or more. The rearrangement links TRBV24-1 to TRBJ1-5; no clear D gene. Germline CDR1 reads KGHDR; CDR2 reads SFDVKD. This CDR3 region has 16 residues. V dropped 3 bases and J dropped 2 bases, with 13 bases sitting between them. The CDR3 sequence is CATSDKGGGGNQPQHF. The CDR3 nucleotides are TGTGCCACCAGTGATAAGGGCGGCGGTGGCAATCAGCCCCAGCATTTT.

This clonotype has ten or more counts. V usage is TRBV6-5 and J usage is TRBJ2-5; 14 bases map to TRBD2. V shed 1 base, J shed 4 bases, and the junction held 2 bases outside the gene matches. The V gene's germline CDR1 is MNHEY and CDR2 SVGAGI. The CDR3 sequence is 16 residues long. The CDR3 DNA reads as TGTGCCAGCAGTTACTGGACTAGCGGGAGGCTAGAGACCCAGTACTTC. Translating gives CASSYWTSGRLETQYF.

This clonotype turned up a few times. This chain joins TRBV6-2 or TRBV6-3 and TRBJ1-1, with D possibly matching TRBD1 (5 bases). CDR1 and CDR2 (germline): MNHEY, SVGEGT. This CDR3 is built from 14 residues. Deletions cut 8 bases from V and 6 bases from J, with 19 bases between. The CDR3 loop is CASAKIDSLAEAFF. In nucleotides, the CDR3 is TGTGCCAGCGCTAAAATCGACAGTTTAGCTGAAGCTTTCTTT.

With regard to this clonotype: With a much larger clone just one base away, this may be a read error. The chain uses TRBV27 and TRBJ2-2; perhaps TRBD2 as D (5 bases). Germline CDR1 reads MNHEY; CDR2 reads SMNVEV (reference sequence). This CDR3 has 15 residues. The CDR3 loop reads CASSLWSTNTGELLF. The CDR3 DNA reads as TGTGCCAGCAGTTTATGGAGCACGAACACCGGGGAGCTGCTTTTT.

This clonotype came up many times. The chain couples TRBV14 to TRBJ2-3; TRBD1 or TRBD2 may be the D gene (6 bases each). The CDR3 has 17 amino acids. V was trimmed by 1 base and J by 0 bases, leaving 14 bases between them. CDR1 and CDR2 from the germline V gene are SGHDN and FVKESK. The CDR3 region is CASSQVAGHSSTDTQYF. The CDR3 nucleotides read TGTGCCAGCAGCCAAGTGGCGGGACACTCTAGCACAGATACGCAGTATTTT.

This clonotype was recorded at least ten times. CDR3 coding DNA: TGTGCCAGTAGGAGCCCGGGACCTACTAACACCGGGGAGCTGTTTTTT. Translation gives CASRSPGPTNTGELFF. V gene TRBV19 combines with J gene TRBJ2-2, with D perhaps matching TRBD1 or TRBD2 (5 bases each). Trimming shortened V by 6 bases and J by 2 bases, and 16 bases separated the two germline ends. Germline V gives CDR1 LNHDA, CDR2 SQIVND (reference sequence). The CDR3 has 16 amino acids.

This clonotype was counted only a few times. One base away lies a much larger clone, so this may be a sequencing read error. The rearrangement links TRBV5-5 to TRBJ2-7; tentatively, D is TRBD1 or TRBD2 (5 bases each). Trimming removed 0 bases from V and 6 bases from J, with 13 bases in between. The CDR3 extends over 14 amino acids. Germline V lookup: CDR1 SGHKS, CDR2 YYEKEE (reference sequence). The CDR3 region is CASSLGDGDCEQYF. The CDR3 nucleotides read TGTGCCAGCAGCTTGGGGGACGGAGACTGCGAGCAGTACTTC.

This clonotype has at least ten counts. The CDR3 DNA sequence: TGTGCCAGCAGGCCCGACAGGTCGTATAGCAATCAGCCCCAGCATTTT. Translation: CASRPDRSYSNQPQHF. The rearrangement links TRBV2 to TRBJ1-5; TRBD1 is a possible D gene (6 bases). The V gene's germline CDR1 is SNHLY and CDR2 FYNNEI. This CDR3 has 16 residues. With 6 bases removed from V and 0 bases from J, the gap between germline ends came to 15 bases.

This clonotype was observed many times. This sequence joins TRBV30 and TRBJ1-2; no clear D. This CDR3 has 12 amino acids. Trimming left V 4 bases short and J 4 bases short, with 10 bases between. The germline CDR1 and CDR2 sequences are GTSNPN and SVGIG (reference sequence). CDR3 loop: CAWNTVGYGYTF. The CDR3 bases are TGTGCCTGGAATACCGTCGGCTATGGCTACACCTTC. Combining the CDR3 with reference TRBV30 and TRBJ1-2 gives the whole variable domain SQTIHQWPATLVQPVGSPLSLECTVEGTSNPNLYWYRQAAGRGLQLLFYSVGIGQISSEVPQNLSASRPQDRQFILSSKKLLLSDSGFYLCAWNTVGYGYTFGSGTRLTVV.

This clonotype was observed at least ten times. The chain has TRBV12-3 or TRBV12-4 and TRBJ2-1, with TRBD1 matching 8 bases. With V trimmed by 0 bases and J by 5 bases, 9 bases remained unmatched. The CDR3 runs 17 residues. The CDR3 nucleotides read TGTGCCAGCAGTTTAGCGCTGTCTCTGACAGGGGACAATGAGCAGTTCTTC. This sequence encodes CASSLALSLTGDNEQFF.

This clonotype came up many times. The rearrangement uses TRBV19 and TRBJ2-7; possibly TRBD2 for D (6 bases). The V end was cut by 6 bases, the J end by 5 bases, with 14 bases between. The CDR3 contains 13 residues. Germline values: CDR1 LNHDA, CDR2 SQIVND (reference sequence). The CDR3 spells CASSPLTSNEQYF. The CDR3 nucleotides read TGTGCCAGTAGCCCCTTGACTAGTAACGAGCAGTACTTC.

This clonotype has a single count. A read error may be the cause here, since a much bigger clone is one base away. The rearrangement uses TRBV24-1 and TRBJ1-4; D unclear. CDR1 is KGHDR, CDR2 SFDVKD, per germline. The CDR3 is 14 amino acids. CDR3 nucleotide sequence: TGTGCCACCCCGCGGTATCCAACTAATGAAAAACTGTGTTTT. Translation: CATPRYPTNEKLCF.

This clonotype was found once. The chain recombines TRBV7-6 with TRBJ2-1; D might be TRBD2 (5 bases). Germline-derived CDR1 and CDR2 are SGHVS and FNYEAQ. V dropped 1 base and J dropped 0 bases, with 19 bases sitting between them. There are 19 residues in the CDR3. The chain's CDR3 is CASSLGWYTVASSYNEQFF. CDR3 nucleotide sequence: TGTGCCAGCAGCTTAGGATGGTACACAGTAGCGAGCTCCTACAATGAGCAGTTCTTC.